This TCR beta chain was sequenced in a study of T cells in localized non-small cell lung cancer. On this clone: Its antigen is still unknown.

This CDR3 contains 14 residues. V lost 1 base, J lost 2 bases, and 2 bases stayed unmatched. CDR1 PRHDT and CDR2 FYEKMQ come from the germline V gene (reference sequence). Sequencing used immunoSEQ multiplex PCR; TCRdb keeps in-frame clones, though not all of them. Of about 17,000 clones in the sample, 65% to 85% were seen once. Study-wide findings and caveats: Paired adjacent lung recovered a median about 60 of the top 100 tumor clones. One tumor region alone was sequenced, and heterogeneity therefore remains possible. Clonality peaked in uninvolved adjacent lung rather than tumor.

The TCR originated in a male donor at least 60 years old with stage III lung adenocarcinoma. V usage is TRBV13 and J usage is TRBJ2-7; 7 nucleotides agree with TRBD2. Material: peripheral blood, obtained before any cancer treatment. CDR3 coding DNA: TGTGCCAGCAGCTTAGAGGGACTAACCTACGAGCAGTACTTC. Translated, it gives CASSLEGLTYEQYF.